This TCR beta chain stems from a study of CD8+ T cells in alopecia areata. Study-wide background: Twice daily, treated patients received 5 to 10 mg of oral tofacitinib.

This clone has a handful of counts. What it recognizes is unknown. Treatment denoted: oral pan-JAK inhibitor, 5-10 mg twice daily. Researchers picked out CD4+ and CD8+ T cells from PBMCs by sorting. Extracted RNA was reverse transcribed into cDNA, the sequencing template. The repertoire was sequenced with immunoSEQ multiplex PCR; TCRdb's copy has only in-frame clones and lacks some. This sample has 190,000 or so clones, with approximately 60% found just once. Broader study findings: Under tofacitinib, numerous expanded lesional clonotypes remained detectable in scalp and blood.

The germline gives CDR1 MDHEN, CDR2 SYDVKM. The ends were cut back, 4 bases at V and 5 bases at J, with 11 bases in the middle. This CDR3 comprises 13 residues. The sample in question was CD4+ T cells sorted from blood, obtained at week 4, from a patient treated with tofacitinib. The gene calls are TRBV28 and TRBJ2-5, with a tentative D call TRBD1 (5 bases). The receptor's source is a human donor with alopecia areata. CDR3 loop: CASSWGRWETQYF. In DNA form, the CDR3 reads TGTGCCAGCAGTTGGGGCCGTTGGGAGACCCAGTACTTC. Looking up the rest from reference TRBV28 and TRBJ2-5 gives the full variable domain: DVKVTQSSRYLVKRTGEKVFLECVQDMDHENMFWYRQDPGLGLRLIYFSYDVKMKEKGDIPEGYSVSREKKERFSLILESASTNQTSMYLCASSWGRWETQYFGPGTRLLVL.